The 13 T cell receptor beta chains below all came from one sample that was sequenced in a study of T cells in Graves' hyperthyroidism and ophthalmopathy. RNA transcripts yielded amplified TCR beta CDR3 regions. During a first-round RT-PCR of the TCR CDR3, the HTBI primer set was used. TCRdb itself ran the multiplex PCR reads through MiXCR, one entry per CDR3 protein. The sample holds roughly 400,000 distinct CDR3 sequences; about 15% are singletons and the top ten take roughly 26%. The sequenced material came from blood. These receptors were collected from a woman aged 18-29 years with Graves' hyperthyroidism that later progressed to Graves' ophthalmopathy.

In its sample, this clonotype was seen many times. Relative to the germline gene, one junction end is altered; a read error may explain this. The chain recombines TRBV6-2 or TRBV6-3 with TRBJ1-1; D possibly corresponds to TRBD1 (6 bases). Germline CDR1 and CDR2: MNHEY and SVGEGT. The CDR3 loop spans 17 amino acids. The CDR3 DNA is TGTGCCAGCAGTTACTCGACAGGCCGAGGACCGAACACTGAAACTTTCTTT. It codes for CASSYSTGRGPNTETFF.

This clonotype appeared many times. The chain recombines TRBV27 with TRBJ2-1; D gene unclear. CDR3 length equals 15 residues. CDR1 and CDR2 (germline): MNHEY, SMNVEV (reference sequence). The V end lost 6 bases, the J end lost 0 bases, and 12 bases lay between the germline ends. DNA of the CDR3: TGTGCCAGCAGATCGTCTGCGAGCTCCTACAATGAGCAGTTCTTC. Its translation is CASRSSASSYNEQFF.

This clonotype showed up many times. The chain employs TRBV5-5 and TRBJ2-7; 7 bases are a match to TRBD2. Germline V gene data show CDR1 as SGHKS and CDR2 as YYEKEE (reference sequence). The trim removed 6 bases at V and 2 bases at J, leaving 11 bases unmatched. CDR3 length: 15 amino acids. CDR3 DNA sequence: TGTGCCAGCACCGCAAGCGGGAATGCCGCCTACGAGCAGTACTTC. Translation: CASTASGNAAYEQYF.

This clonotype was seen more than once but under ten times. V and J are TRBV6-4 and TRBJ2-2; D is undetermined. Trimming took 0 bases from V and 4 from J, leaving 3 bases between them. This CDR3 region has 13 residues. Per germline, CDR1 MRHNA and CDR2 SNTAGT. In nucleotides, the CDR3 is TGTGCCAGCAGTGACTCAGTCACCGGGGAGCTGTTTTTT. Its protein product is CASSDSVTGELFF.

This clonotype was detected many times. The rearrangement links TRBV10-3 to TRBJ2-3; TRBD2 agrees at 7 bases. Trimming at V came to 7 bases and at J to 3 bases, leaving 4 bases not matched to a gene. This CDR3 has 13 residues. Germline V gene data show CDR1 as ENHRY and CDR2 as SYGVKD. Written as DNA, the CDR3 is TGTGCCATCAACTTGCGGGAGACAGATACGCAGTATTTT. The encoded protein is CAINLRETDTQYF.

This clonotype has ten or more counts. V gene TRBV7-9 combines with J gene TRBJ1-5; no firm D call. The CDR3 totals 14 residues. V was cut by 0 bases and J by 0 bases, with 3 bases left in between. The germline V gene encodes CDR1 SEHNR and CDR2 FQNEAQ (reference sequence). The CDR3 DNA reads as TGTGCCAGCAGCTTAGCACCTAGCAATCAGCCCCAGCATTTT. It yields the protein CASSLAPSNQPQHF.

This chain uses TRBV5-5 with TRBJ2-7; the match to TRBD1 covers 10 bases. Looked up from germline, CDR1 is SGHKS and CDR2 is YYEKEE (reference sequence). The CDR3 contains 14 residues. Trimming at V came to 2 bases and at J to 6 bases, leaving 5 bases not matched to a gene. The CDR3 is CASSFGTGALEQYF. As DNA, the CDR3 is TGTGCCAGCAGCTTTGGGACAGGGGCCCTCGAGCAGTACTTC. Based on the CDR3 plus reference TRBV5-5 and TRBJ2-7, the full variable domain is DAGVTQSPTHLIKTRGQQVTLRCSPISGHKSVSWYQQVLGQGPQFIFQYYEKEERGRGNFPDRFSARQFPNYSSELNVNALLLGDSALYLCASSFGTGALEQYFGPGTRLTVT.

The sample holds one count of this clonotype. The gene calls are TRBV9 and TRBJ2-1; D remains unclear. V was cut by 4 bases and J by 0 bases, with 11 bases left in between. Germline V gives CDR1 SGDLS, CDR2 YYNGEE. The CDR3 totals 15 residues. The CDR3, as DNA: TGTGCCAGCAGCAAACTTCTGAGCTCCTACAATGAGCAGTTCTTC. It encodes CASSKLLSSYNEQFF. The full variable domain, completed using reference TRBV9 and TRBJ2-1, is DSGVTQTPKHLITATGQRVTLRCSPRSGDLSVYWYQQSLDQGLQFLIQYYNGEERAKGNILERFSAQQFPDLHSELNLSSLELGDSALYFCASSKLLSSYNEQFFGPGTRLTVL.

In its sample, this clonotype was seen many times. The rearrangement joins TRBV7-9 to TRBJ1-5, with D possibly TRBD1 on 6 matching bases. CDR3 length: 15 residues. Per germline, CDR1 SEHNR and CDR2 FQNEAQ (reference sequence). V was pared by 5 bases and J by 7 bases, with 18 bases between. The CDR3 is CASSISGERGQPQHF. CDR3 DNA: TGTGCCAGCAGCATCTCAGGGGAAAGGGGCCAGCCCCAGCATTTT.

Concerning this clonotype itself: This may stem from a read error, because a much larger clone lies one nucleotide away. V gene TRBV27 combines with J gene TRBJ1-6, with TRBD1 identical over 10 bases. Germline assignment: CDR1 MNHEY and CDR2 SMNVEV (reference sequence). There are 15 residues in the CDR3. CDR3 in DNA: TGTGCCGGCAGTTTATCGGGACAGGGGAACTCACCCCTCCACTTT. Translating it yields CAGSLSGQGNSPLHF.

This clonotype was detected many times. The rearrangement uses TRBV10-3 and TRBJ1-1; 7 positions match TRBD1. Germline lookup yields CDR1 ENHRY and CDR2 SYGVKD. The CDR3 is made up of 13 amino acids. The junction had 3 bases not matched to a gene; V was cut back by 4 bases and J by 4 bases. The CDR3 DNA reads as TGTGCCATCAGTGGACAGGGAGGCACTGAAGCTTTCTTT. Encoded protein: CAISGQGGTEAFF.

This clonotype was detected many times. The chain uses TRBV7-2 and TRBJ1-5, with no clear D. V was trimmed by 5 bases and J by 0 bases, leaving 11 bases between them. CDR1 and CDR2 (germline): SGHTA, FQGNSA. This CDR3 is 15 amino acids long. The CDR3 sequence is CASSPVGYSNQPQHF. The DNA of the CDR3 is TGTGCCAGCAGCCCGGTTGGGTATAGCAATCAGCCCCAGCATTTT.

This chain joins TRBV4-3 and TRBJ2-6; the D is unclear. This CDR3 contains 14 residues. Trimming cost V 1 base and J 3 bases, with 4 bases left between them. The germline gives CDR1 LGHNA, CDR2 YSLEER. The CDR3 region is CASSQAGGANVLTF. In DNA form, the CDR3 reads TGCGCCAGCAGCCAAGCAGGTGGGGCCAACGTCCTGACTTTC.